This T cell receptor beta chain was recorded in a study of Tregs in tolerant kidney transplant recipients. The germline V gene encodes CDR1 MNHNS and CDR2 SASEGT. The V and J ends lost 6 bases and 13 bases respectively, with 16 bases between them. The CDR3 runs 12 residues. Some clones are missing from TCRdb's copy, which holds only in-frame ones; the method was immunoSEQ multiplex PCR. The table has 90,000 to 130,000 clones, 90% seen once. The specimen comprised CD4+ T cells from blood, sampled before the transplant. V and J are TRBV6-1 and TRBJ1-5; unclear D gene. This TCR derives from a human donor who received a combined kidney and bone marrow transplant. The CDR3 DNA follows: TGTGCCAGCAGCTCACCGGGGTTGGGGCAGCATTTT. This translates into CASSSPGLGQHF.